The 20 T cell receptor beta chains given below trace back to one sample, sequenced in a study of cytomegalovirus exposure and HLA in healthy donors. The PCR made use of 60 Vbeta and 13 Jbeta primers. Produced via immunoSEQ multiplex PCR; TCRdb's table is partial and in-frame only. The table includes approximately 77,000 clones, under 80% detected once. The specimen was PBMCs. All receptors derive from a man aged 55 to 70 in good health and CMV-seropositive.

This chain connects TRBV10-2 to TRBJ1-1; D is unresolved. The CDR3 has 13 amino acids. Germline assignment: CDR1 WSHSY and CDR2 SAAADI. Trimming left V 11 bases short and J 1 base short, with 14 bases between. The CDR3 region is CAAAQEPNTEAFF. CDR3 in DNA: TGCGCCGCTGCGCAGGAACCGAACACTGAAGCTTTCTTT.

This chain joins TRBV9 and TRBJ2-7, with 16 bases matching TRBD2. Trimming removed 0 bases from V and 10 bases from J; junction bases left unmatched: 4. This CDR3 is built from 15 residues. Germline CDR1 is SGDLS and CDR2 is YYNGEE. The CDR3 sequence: CASSVEGTSGGDQYF. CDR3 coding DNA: TGTGCCAGCAGCGTAGAAGGGACTAGCGGGGGGGATCAGTACTTC. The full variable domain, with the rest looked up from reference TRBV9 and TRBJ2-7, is DSGVTQTPKHLITATGQRVTLRCSPRSGDLSVYWYQQSLDQGLQFLIQYYNGEERAKGNILERFSAQQFPDLHSELNLSSLELGDSALYFCASSVEGTSGGDQYFGPGTRLTVT.

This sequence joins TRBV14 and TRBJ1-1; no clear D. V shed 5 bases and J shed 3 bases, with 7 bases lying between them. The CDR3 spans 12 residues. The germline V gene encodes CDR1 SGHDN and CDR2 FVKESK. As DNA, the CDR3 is TGTGCCAGCAGCATCCACTACACTGAAGCTTTCTTT. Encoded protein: CASSIHYTEAFF.

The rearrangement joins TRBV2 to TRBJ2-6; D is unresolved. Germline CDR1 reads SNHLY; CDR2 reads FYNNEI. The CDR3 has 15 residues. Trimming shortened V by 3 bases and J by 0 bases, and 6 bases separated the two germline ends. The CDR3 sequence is CASSEGISGANVLTF. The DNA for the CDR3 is TGTGCCAGCAGTGAGGGCATCTCTGGGGCCAACGTCCTGACTTTC.

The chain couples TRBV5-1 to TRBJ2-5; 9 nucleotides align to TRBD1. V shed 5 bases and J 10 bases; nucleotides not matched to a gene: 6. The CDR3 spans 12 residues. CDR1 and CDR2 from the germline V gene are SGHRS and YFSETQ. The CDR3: CASREGQGNQYF. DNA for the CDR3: TGCGCCAGCAGGGAGGGACAGGGTAACCAGTACTTC.

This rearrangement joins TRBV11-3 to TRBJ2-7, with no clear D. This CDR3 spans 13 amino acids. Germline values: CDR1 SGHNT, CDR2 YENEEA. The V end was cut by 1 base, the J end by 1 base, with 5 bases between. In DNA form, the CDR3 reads TGTGCCAGCAGCTTAGGCGGATCCTACGAGCAGTACTTC. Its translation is CASSLGGSYEQYF.

CDR3 residues: CASSQDSSLLMNTEAFF. CDR3 bases: TGTGCCAGCAGCCAAGATTCGAGCCTCCTTATGAACACTGAAGCTTTCTTT. This chain links TRBV4-2 with TRBJ1-1, with D hard to call. V lost 0 bases and J lost 0, with 14 bases in between. This CDR3 has 17 residues. Per the germline V gene, CDR1 is LGHNA and CDR2 is YNFKEQ.

The CDR3 here is CASSSGTSHNEQFF. The CDR3 nucleotides are TGTGCCAGCAGCAGCGGGACTAGCCACAATGAGCAGTTCTTC. This chain joins TRBV7-8 and TRBJ2-1; the match to TRBD2 covers 9 bases. The V gene end was trimmed by 5 bases and the J gene end by 5 bases; junction bases not matched to a gene: 4. The CDR3 totals 14 residues. CDR1 SGHVS and CDR2 FQNEAQ come from the germline V gene.

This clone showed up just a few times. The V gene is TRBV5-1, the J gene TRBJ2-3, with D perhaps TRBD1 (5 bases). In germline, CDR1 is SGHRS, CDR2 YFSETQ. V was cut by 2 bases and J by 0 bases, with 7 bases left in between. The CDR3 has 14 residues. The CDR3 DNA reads TGCGCCAGCAGCTTACAGGTTAGCACAGATACGCAGTATTTT. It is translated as CASSLQVSTDTQYF. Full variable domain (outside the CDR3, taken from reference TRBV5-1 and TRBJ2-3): KAGVTQTPRYLIKTRGQQVTLSCSPISGHRSVSWYQQTPGQGLQFLFEYFSETQRNKGNFPGRFSGRQFSNSRSEMNVSTLELGDSALYLCASSLQVSTDTQYFGPGTRLTVL.

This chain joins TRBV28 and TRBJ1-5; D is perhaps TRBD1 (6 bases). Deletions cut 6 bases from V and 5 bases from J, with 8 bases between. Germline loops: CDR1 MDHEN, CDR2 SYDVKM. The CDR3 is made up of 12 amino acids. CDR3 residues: CASRDSYQPQHF. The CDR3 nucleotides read TGTGCCAGCAGGGACAGCTATCAGCCCCAGCATTTT.

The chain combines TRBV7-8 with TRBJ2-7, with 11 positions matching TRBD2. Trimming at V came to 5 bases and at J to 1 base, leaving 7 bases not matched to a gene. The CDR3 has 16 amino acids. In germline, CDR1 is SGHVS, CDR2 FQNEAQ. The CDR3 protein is CASSRTSGRFSYEQYF. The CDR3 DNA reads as TGTGCCAGCAGCCGAACTAGCGGGAGATTTTCCTACGAGCAGTACTTC.

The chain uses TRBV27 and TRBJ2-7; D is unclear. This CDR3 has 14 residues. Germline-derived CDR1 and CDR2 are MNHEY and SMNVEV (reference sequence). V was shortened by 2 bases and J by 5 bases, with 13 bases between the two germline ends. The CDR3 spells CASSLGGGVNEQYF. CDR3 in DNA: TGTGCCAGCAGTTTAGGTGGCGGAGTTAACGAGCAGTACTTC.

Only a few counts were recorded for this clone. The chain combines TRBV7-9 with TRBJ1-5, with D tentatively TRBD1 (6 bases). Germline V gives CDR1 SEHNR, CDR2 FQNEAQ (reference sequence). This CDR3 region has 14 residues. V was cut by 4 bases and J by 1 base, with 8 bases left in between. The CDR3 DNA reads TGTGCCAGCAGCTGGGACATCAGCAATCAGCCCCAGCATTTT. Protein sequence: CASSWDISNQPQHF.

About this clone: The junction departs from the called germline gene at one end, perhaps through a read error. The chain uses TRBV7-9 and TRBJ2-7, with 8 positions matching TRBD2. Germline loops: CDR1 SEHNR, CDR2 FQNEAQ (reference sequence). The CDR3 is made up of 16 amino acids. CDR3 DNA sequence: TGTTCCAGCAGCCTCATACGGGGGGGCGGGGACTACGAGCAGTACTTC. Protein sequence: CSSSLIRGGGDYEQYF.

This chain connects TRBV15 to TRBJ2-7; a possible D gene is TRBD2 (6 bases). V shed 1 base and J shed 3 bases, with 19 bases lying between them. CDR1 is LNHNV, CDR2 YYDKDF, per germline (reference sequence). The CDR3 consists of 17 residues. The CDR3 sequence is CATSRGPGLGEDYEQYF. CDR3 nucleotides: TGTGCCACCAGCAGAGGTCCGGGCCTGGGGGAGGACTACGAGCAGTACTTC.

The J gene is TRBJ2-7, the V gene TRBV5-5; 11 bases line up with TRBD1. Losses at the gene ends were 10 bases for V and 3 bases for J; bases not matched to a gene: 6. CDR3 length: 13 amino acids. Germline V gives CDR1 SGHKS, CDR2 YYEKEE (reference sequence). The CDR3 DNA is TGTGCCGGCACCGGGACAGGGGGCTACGAGCAGTACTTC. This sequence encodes CAGTGTGGYEQYF.

The CDR3 here is CASSLVRVQETQYF. The CDR3 DNA follows: TGCGCCAGCAGCTTGGTGAGGGTTCAAGAGACCCAGTACTTC. This chain connects TRBV5-1 to TRBJ2-5, with D possibly TRBD2 on 5 matching bases. The germline V gene encodes CDR1 SGHRS and CDR2 YFSETQ. V lost 0 bases and J 2 bases, leaving 8 bases between the germline ends. This CDR3 has 14 amino acids. The full variable domain, rest sourced from reference TRBV5-1 and TRBJ2-5, is KAGVTQTPRYLIKTRGQQVTLSCSPISGHRSVSWYQQTPGQGLQFLFEYFSETQRNKGNFPGRFSGRQFSNSRSEMNVSTLELGDSALYLCASSLVRVQETQYFGPGTRLLVL.

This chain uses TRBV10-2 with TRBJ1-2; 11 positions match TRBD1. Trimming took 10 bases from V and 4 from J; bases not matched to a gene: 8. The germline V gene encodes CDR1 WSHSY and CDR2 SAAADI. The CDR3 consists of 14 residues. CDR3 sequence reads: CAIRTGGEAYGYTF. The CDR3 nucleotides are TGCGCCATCCGGACAGGGGGCGAAGCCTATGGCTACACCTTC.

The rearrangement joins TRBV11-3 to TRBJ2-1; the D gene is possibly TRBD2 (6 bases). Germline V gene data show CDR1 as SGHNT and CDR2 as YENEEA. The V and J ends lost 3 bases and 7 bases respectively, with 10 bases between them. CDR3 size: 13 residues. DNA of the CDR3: TGTGCCAGCAGCTTGGAGGGGAGGAATGAGCAGTTCTTC. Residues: CASSLEGRNEQFF. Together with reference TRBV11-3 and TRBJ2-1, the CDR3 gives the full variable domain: EAGVVQSPRYKIIEKKQPVAFWCNPISGHNTLYWYLQNLGQGPELLIRYENEEAVDDSQLPKDRFSAERLKGVDSTLKIQPAELGDSAVYLCASSLEGRNEQFFGPGTRLTVL.

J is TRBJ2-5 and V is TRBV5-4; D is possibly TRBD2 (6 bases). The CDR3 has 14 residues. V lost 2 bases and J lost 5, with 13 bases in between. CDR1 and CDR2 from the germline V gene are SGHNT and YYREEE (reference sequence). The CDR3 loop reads CASSFYGRGETQYF. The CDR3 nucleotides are TGTGCCAGCAGCTTTTACGGGAGAGGGGAGACCCAGTACTTC.